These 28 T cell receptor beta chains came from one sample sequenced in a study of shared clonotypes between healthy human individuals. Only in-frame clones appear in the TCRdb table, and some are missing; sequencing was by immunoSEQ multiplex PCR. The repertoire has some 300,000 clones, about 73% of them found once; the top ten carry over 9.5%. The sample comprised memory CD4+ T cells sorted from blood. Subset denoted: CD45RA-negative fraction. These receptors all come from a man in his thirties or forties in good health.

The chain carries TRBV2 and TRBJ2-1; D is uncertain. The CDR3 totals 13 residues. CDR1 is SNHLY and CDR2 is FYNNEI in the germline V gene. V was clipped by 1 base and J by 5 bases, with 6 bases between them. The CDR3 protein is CASSEVLNNEQFF. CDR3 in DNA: TGTGCCAGCAGTGAAGTCTTGAACAATGAGCAGTTCTTC.

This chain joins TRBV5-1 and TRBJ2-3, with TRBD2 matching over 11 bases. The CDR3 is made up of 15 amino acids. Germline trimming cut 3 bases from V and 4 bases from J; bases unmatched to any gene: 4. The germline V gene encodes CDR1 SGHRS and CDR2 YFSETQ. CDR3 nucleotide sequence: TGCGCCAGCAGCTACCTAGCGGGAGGCCCAGATACGCAGTATTTT. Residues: CASSYLAGGPDTQYF.

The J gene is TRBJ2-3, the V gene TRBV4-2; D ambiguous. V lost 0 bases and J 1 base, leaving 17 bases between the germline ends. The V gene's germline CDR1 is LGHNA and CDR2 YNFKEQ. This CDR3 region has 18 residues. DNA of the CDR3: TGTGCCAGCAGCCAAGATAGGGCGCTTTTGGGTGGCACAGATACGCAGTATTTT. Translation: CASSQDRALLGGTDTQYF.

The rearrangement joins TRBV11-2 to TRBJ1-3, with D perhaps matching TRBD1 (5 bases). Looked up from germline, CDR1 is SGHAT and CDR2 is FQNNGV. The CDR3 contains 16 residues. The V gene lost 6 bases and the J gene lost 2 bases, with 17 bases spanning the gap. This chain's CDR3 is CASRPLRDTPGNTIYF. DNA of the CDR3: TGTGCCAGCAGGCCCCTCAGGGATACCCCTGGAAACACCATATATTTT.

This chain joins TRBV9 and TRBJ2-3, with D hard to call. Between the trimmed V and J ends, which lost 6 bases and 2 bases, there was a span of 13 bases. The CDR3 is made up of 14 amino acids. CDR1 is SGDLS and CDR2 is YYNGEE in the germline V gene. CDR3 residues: CASTPDLHTDTQYF. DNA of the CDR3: TGTGCCAGCACCCCCGACCTCCACACAGATACGCAGTATTTT.

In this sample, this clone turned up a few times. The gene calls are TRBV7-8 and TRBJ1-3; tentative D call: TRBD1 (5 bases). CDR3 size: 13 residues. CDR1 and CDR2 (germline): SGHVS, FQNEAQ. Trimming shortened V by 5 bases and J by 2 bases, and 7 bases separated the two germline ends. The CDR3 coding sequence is TGTGCCAGCAGCGGGGGAACTGGAAACACCATATATTTT. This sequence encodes CASSGGTGNTIYF.

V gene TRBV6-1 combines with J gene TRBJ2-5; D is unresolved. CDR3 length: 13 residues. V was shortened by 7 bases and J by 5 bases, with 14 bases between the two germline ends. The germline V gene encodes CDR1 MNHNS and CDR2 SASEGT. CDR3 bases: TGTGCCAGCAAAACGTCCAGTTCGGAGACCCAGTACTTC. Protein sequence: CASKTSSSETQYF.

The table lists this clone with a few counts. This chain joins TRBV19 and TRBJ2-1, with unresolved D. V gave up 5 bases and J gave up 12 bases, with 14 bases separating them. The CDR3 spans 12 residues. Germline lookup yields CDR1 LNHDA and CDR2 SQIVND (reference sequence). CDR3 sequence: CASSPSRQMQFF. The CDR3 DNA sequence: TGTGCCAGTAGTCCGTCCCGGCAGATGCAGTTCTTC.

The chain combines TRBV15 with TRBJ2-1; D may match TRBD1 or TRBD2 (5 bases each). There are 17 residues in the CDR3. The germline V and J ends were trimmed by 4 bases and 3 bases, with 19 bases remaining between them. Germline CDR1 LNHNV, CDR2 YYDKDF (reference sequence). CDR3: CATSTGRSGRGYNEQFF. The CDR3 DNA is TGTGCCACCAGCACGGGTCGATCAGGGAGAGGCTACAATGAGCAGTTCTTC.

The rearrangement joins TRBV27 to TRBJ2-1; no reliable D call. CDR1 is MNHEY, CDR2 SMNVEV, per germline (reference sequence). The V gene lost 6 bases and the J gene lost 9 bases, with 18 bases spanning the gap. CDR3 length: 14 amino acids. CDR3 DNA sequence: TGTGCCAGCAGCGGGTCCCCCTCTACCGCTGAGCAGTTCTTC. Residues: CASSGSPSTAEQFF.

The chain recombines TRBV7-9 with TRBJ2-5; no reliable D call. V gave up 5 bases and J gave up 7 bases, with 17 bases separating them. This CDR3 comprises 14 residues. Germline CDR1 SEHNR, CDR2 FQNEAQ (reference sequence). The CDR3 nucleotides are TGTGCCAGCAGCCCAACATCGAGTTCGAGGACCCAGTACTTC. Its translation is CASSPTSSSRTQYF.

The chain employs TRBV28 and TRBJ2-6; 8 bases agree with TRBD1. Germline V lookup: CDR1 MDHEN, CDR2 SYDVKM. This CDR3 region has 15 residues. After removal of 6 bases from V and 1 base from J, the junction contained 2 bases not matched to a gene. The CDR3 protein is CASSGQGSGANVLTF. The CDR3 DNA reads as TGTGCCAGCAGCGGACAGGGTTCTGGGGCCAACGTCCTGACTTTC.

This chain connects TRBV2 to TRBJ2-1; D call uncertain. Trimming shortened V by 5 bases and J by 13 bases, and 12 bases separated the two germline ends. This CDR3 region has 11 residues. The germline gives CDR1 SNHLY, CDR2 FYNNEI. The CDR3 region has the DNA TGTGCCAGCAGTTTAACAGAAAACCAGTTCTTC. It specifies CASSLTENQFF.

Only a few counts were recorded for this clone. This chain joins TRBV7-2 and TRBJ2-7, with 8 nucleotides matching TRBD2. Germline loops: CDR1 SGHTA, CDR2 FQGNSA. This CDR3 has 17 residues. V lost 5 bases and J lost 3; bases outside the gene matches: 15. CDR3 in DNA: TGTGCCAGCAGCGTAGGGACCAGCGGGAGAAGAAACTACGAGCAGTACTTC. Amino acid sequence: CASSVGTSGRRNYEQYF.

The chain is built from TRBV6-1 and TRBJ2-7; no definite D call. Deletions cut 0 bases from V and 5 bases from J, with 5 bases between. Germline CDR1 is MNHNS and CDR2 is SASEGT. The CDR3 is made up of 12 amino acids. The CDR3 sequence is CASSEAGNEQYF. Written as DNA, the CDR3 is TGTGCCAGCAGTGAAGCGGGAAACGAGCAGTACTTC.

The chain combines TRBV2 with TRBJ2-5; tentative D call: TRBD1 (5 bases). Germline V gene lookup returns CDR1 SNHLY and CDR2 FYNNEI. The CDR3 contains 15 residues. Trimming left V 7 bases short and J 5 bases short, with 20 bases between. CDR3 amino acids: CASKTGQGVRETQYF. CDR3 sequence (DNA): TGTGCCAGCAAAACGGGCCAAGGGGTGCGGGAGACCCAGTACTTC.

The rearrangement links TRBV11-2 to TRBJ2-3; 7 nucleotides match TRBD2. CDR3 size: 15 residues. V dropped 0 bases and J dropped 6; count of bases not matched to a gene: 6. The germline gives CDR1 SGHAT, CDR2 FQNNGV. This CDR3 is CASSLDGGRMDTQYF. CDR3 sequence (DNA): TGTGCCAGCAGCTTAGATGGCGGGAGAATGGATACGCAGTATTTT.

This CDR3 reads CASSSGQGVGGEQFF. In DNA form, the CDR3 reads TGTGCCAGCAGCTCCGGACAGGGGGTTGGCGGTGAGCAGTTCTTC. The chain joins TRBV7-2 to TRBJ2-1; 10 bases are a match to TRBD1. Trimming cost V 4 bases and J 9 bases; bases outside gene matches: 9. CDR1 is SGHTA, CDR2 FQGNSA, per germline. The CDR3 covers 15 residues. Based on the CDR3 plus reference TRBV7-2 and TRBJ2-1, the full variable domain is GAGVSQSPSNKVTEKGKDVELRCDPISGHTALYWYRQSLGQGLEFLIYFQGNSAPDKSGLPSDRFSAERTGGSVSTLTIQRTQQEDSAVYLCASSSGQGVGGEQFFGPGTRLTVL.

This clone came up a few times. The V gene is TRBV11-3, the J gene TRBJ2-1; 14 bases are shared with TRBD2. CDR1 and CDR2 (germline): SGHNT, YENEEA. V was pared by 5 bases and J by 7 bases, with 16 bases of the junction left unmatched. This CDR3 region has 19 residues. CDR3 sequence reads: CASSHNTPGLAGVFNEQFF. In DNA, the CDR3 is TGTGCCAGCAGCCATAACACACCGGGACTAGCGGGAGTTTTTAATGAGCAGTTCTTC.

The CDR3 is CAWSVGGALTEAFF. CDR3 nucleotide sequence: TGTGCCTGGAGTGTTGGGGGGGCGTTAACTGAAGCTTTCTTT. The chain combines TRBV30 with TRBJ1-1; tentative D call: TRBD1 (6 bases). Germline loops: CDR1 GTSNPN, CDR2 SVGIG (reference sequence). This CDR3 is built from 14 residues. V was shortened by 0 bases and J by 5 bases, with 13 bases between the two germline ends.

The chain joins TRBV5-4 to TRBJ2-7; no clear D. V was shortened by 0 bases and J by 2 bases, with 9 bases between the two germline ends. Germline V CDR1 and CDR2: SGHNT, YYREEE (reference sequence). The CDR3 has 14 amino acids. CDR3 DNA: TGTGCCAGCAGCTTGGCACTGAACGCCTACGAGCAGTACTTC. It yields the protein CASSLALNAYEQYF.

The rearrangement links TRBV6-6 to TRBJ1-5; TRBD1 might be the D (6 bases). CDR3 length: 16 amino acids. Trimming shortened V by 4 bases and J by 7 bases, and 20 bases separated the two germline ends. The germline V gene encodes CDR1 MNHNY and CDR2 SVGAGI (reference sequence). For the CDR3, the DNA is TGTGCCAGCAGTTTCGAGCCCTCAGGGGAGGGACAGCCCCAGCATTTT. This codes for CASSFEPSGEGQPQHF.

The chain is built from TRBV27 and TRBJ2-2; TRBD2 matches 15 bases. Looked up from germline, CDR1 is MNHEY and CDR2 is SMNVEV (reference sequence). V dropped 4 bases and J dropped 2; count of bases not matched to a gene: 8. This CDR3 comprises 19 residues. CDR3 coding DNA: TGTGCCAGCAGTTCGGGACTAGCGGGAGGCCTGGGAAACACCGGGGAGCTGTTTTTT. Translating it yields CASSSGLAGGLGNTGELFF.

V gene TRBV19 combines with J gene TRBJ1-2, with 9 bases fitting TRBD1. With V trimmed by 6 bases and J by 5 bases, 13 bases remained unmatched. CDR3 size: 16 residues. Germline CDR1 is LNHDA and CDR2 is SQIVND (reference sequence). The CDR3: CASSLTGGGGAYGYTF. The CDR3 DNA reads TGTGCCAGTAGCCTAACAGGGGGCGGCGGGGCTTATGGCTACACCTTC.

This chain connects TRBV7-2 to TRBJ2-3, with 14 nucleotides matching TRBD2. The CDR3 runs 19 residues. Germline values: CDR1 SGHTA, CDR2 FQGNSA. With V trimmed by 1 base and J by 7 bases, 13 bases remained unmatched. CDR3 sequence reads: CASSLVGTSGSVISNTQYF. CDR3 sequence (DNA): TGTGCCAGCAGCTTAGTGGGGACTAGCGGGAGCGTAATCTCAAATACGCAGTATTTT.

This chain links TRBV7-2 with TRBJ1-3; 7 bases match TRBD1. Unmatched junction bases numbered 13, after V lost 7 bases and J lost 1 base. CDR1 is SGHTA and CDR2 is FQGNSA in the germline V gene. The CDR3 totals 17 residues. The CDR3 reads CASTLAPRGMSGNTIYF. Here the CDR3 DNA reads TGTGCCAGCACCCTAGCACCCAGGGGGATGTCTGGAAACACCATATATTTT. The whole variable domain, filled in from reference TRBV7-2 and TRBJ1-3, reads GAGVSQSPSNKVTEKGKDVELRCDPISGHTALYWYRQSLGQGLEFLIYFQGNSAPDKSGLPSDRFSAERTGGSVSTLTIQRTQQEDSAVYLCASTLAPRGMSGNTIYFGEGSWLTVV.

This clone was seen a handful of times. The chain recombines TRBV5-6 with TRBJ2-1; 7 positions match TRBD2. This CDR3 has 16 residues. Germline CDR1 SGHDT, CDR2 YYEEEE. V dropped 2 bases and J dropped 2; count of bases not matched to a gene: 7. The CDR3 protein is CASSFRPGLTYNEQFF. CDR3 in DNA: TGTGCCAGCAGCTTCAGACCGGGACTAACCTACAATGAGCAGTTCTTC.

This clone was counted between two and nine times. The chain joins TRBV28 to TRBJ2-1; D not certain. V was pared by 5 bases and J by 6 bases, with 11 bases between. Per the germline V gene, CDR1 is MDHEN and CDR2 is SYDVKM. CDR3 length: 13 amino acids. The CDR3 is CASSTTSFNEQFF. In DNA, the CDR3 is TGTGCCAGCAGTACAACTTCATTCAATGAGCAGTTCTTC.